This entry lists 30 T cell receptor beta chains sequenced from one sample in a study of blood T cell repertoires in COVID-19. Libraries were prepared by immunoSEQ multiplex PCR; TCRdb keeps only in-frame clonotypes and omits some of them. This sample has about 430,000 clones; about 88% occur once, and the top ten carry approximately 1.5%. Input material: PBMCs or T cells enriched from blood (not recorded which). The receptors shown here come from a woman younger than 30 who had been exposed to COVID-19.

This chain joins TRBV10-3 and TRBJ2-7; TRBD2 is a possible D gene (5 bases). The V and J ends lost 4 bases and 4 bases respectively, with 14 bases between them. The CDR3 covers 14 residues. Germline V CDR1 and CDR2: ENHRY, SYGVKD. The CDR3: CAISAGSGSYEQYF. The CDR3 DNA follows: TGTGCCATCAGTGCGGGGTCAGGTTCATACGAGCAGTACTTC.

The chain is built from TRBV13 and TRBJ2-1; D not resolved. This CDR3 contains 11 residues. With 4 bases removed from V and 11 bases from J, the gap between germline ends came to 9 bases. Germline values: CDR1 PRHDT, CDR2 FYEKMQ (reference sequence). The chain's CDR3 is CASSSDLKQFF. The CDR3 DNA sequence: TGTGCCAGCAGCTCTGACTTAAAGCAGTTCTTC. The complete variable domain, with remaining parts taken from reference TRBV13 and TRBJ2-1, reads AAGVIQSPRHLIKEKRETATLKCYPIPRHDTVYWYQQGPGQDPQFLISFYEKMQSDKGSIPDRFSAQQFSDYHSELNMSSLELGDSALYFCASSSDLKQFFGPGTRLTVL.

The rearrangement links TRBV4-3 to TRBJ1-2, with 7 bases lining up with TRBD1. The junction had 16 bases not matched to a gene; V was cut back by 3 bases and J by 6 bases. Germline assignment: CDR1 LGHNA and CDR2 YSLEER. This CDR3 has 17 amino acids. The CDR3 loop reads CASSHHRLDRAGDGYTF. Written as DNA, the CDR3 is TGCGCCAGCAGCCATCATCGATTAGACAGGGCTGGAGATGGCTACACCTTC.

The genes are TRBV2 and TRBJ2-5, with TRBD2 identical over 11 bases. Per germline, CDR1 SNHLY and CDR2 FYNNEI. CDR3 length equals 15 residues. Unmatched junction bases numbered 5, after V lost 6 bases and J lost 2 bases. The CDR3 DNA follows: TGTGCCAGCAGGGGGACTAGCGGATCACAAGAGACCCAGTACTTC. Protein product: CASRGTSGSQETQYF.

The J gene is TRBJ2-7, the V gene TRBV6-5, with 8 bases fitting TRBD1. Germline loops: CDR1 MNHEY, CDR2 SVGAGI. The CDR3 spans 15 residues. The V gene end was trimmed by 4 bases and the J gene end by 2 bases; junction bases not matched to a gene: 7. CDR3 nucleotides: TGTGCCAGCAGTTCTTCTGGACAGGGCGCCTACGAGCAGTACTTC. It yields the protein CASSSSGQGAYEQYF.

This clone was picked up one time. Other DNA sequences from this sample encode an identical CDR3 as well. The rearrangement links TRBV28 to TRBJ2-7; no firm D call. The CDR3 has 11 amino acids. Trimming removed 6 bases from V and 3 bases from J, with 6 bases in between. Germline values: CDR1 MDHEN, CDR2 SYDVKM. DNA for the CDR3: TGTGCCAGCAGCCTACTCTACGAGCAGTACTTC. It codes for CASSLLYEQYF.

This clone was seen just once. The chain carries TRBV21-1 and TRBJ1-2. TRBV21-1 is a pseudogene segment. This CDR3 region has 12 residues. The CDR3 here is CASSKLKPGYTF. CDR3 bases: TGTGCCAGCAGCAAATTAAAGCCTGGCTACACCTTC.

This sequence joins TRBV27 and TRBJ2-7, with TRBD2 matching over 7 bases. The CDR3 is made up of 13 amino acids. Unmatched junction bases numbered 8, after V lost 8 bases and J lost 4 bases. Germline CDR1 and CDR2: MNHEY and SMNVEV (reference sequence). CDR3 in amino acids: CASRGGGLYEQYF. The CDR3, as DNA: TGTGCCAGCCGTGGGGGGGGGTTGTACGAGCAGTACTTC.

This chain links TRBV6-1 with TRBJ2-5; 8 nucleotides agree with TRBD2. This CDR3 contains 18 residues. Germline V gene data show CDR1 as MNHNS and CDR2 as SASEGT. Trimming cost V 4 bases and J 1 base; bases outside gene matches: 14. CDR3 DNA: TGTGCCAGCAGTGGGGGGAGGGTAGCGGGGAGTACCCAAGAGACCCAGTACTTC. It specifies CASSGGRVAGSTQETQYF.

The chain combines TRBV19 with TRBJ2-2; D is unresolved. The CDR3 is 15 amino acids. Germline CDR1 reads LNHDA; CDR2 reads SQIVND (reference sequence). The V gene lost 8 bases and the J gene lost 4 bases, with 17 bases spanning the gap. CDR3 sequence (DNA): TGTGCCAGTTACACCGCCGGGTCGGGCACCGGGGAGCTGTTTTTT. Translating gives CASYTAGSGTGELFF. Together with reference TRBV19 and TRBJ2-2, the CDR3 gives the full variable domain: DGGITQSPKYLFRKEGQNVTLSCEQNLNHDAMYWYRQDPGQGLRLIYYSQIVNDFQKGDIAEGYSVSREKKESFPLTVTSAQKNPTAFYLCASYTAGSGTGELFFGEGSRLTVL.

This clone was detected once. The chain employs TRBV19 and TRBJ1-3; D is possibly TRBD1 (5 bases). Trimming cost V 6 bases and J 4 bases, with 10 bases left between them. Germline CDR1 and CDR2: LNHDA and SQIVND (reference sequence). The CDR3 loop spans 13 amino acids. DNA of the CDR3: TGTGCCAGTAGCCTCGGGGGGGGAAACACCATATATTTT. It encodes CASSLGGGNTIYF.

The CDR3 region has the DNA TGTGCCAGCAGCCCCTCTAGCAGGTACGAGCAGTACTTC. This gives the protein CASSPSSRYEQYF. The chain joins TRBV3-1 (or the pseudogene TRBV3-2) to TRBJ2-7; D perhaps matches TRBD2 (5 bases). Per the germline V gene, CDR1 is LGHDT and CDR2 is YNNKEL (reference sequence). The CDR3 consists of 13 residues. The V gene lost 4 bases and the J gene lost 4 bases, with 11 bases spanning the gap.

This chain links TRBV5-1 with TRBJ2-1; 9 bases line up with TRBD2. V lost 2 bases to trimming and J lost 2 bases; unmatched junction nucleotides: 5. Per germline, CDR1 SGHRS and CDR2 YFSETQ. The CDR3 consists of 16 residues. CDR3 amino acids: CASSFARGGPYNEQFF. In nucleotides, the CDR3 is TGCGCCAGCAGCTTCGCGCGGGGGGGCCCCTACAATGAGCAGTTCTTC.

The table lists this clone with a few counts. Other nucleotide sequences in the sample specify the same CDR3. The chain joins TRBV5-6 to TRBJ2-7, with 7 bases lining up with TRBD1. With 2 bases clipped from V and 2 bases from J, the junction kept 4 bases outside the gene matches. CDR1 is SGHDT, CDR2 YYEEEE, per germline. The CDR3 runs to 14 residues. The CDR3 is CASSFGTDTYEQYF. Written as DNA, the CDR3 is TGTGCCAGCAGCTTCGGGACAGACACCTACGAGCAGTACTTC.

The V gene is TRBV15, the J gene TRBJ1-5; possible D gene TRBD1, 5 bases. The V end lost 3 bases, the J end lost 2 bases, and 17 bases lay between the germline ends. This CDR3 is built from 17 residues. Looked up from germline, CDR1 is LNHNV and CDR2 is YYDKDF (reference sequence). CDR3 DNA sequence: TGTGCCACCAGCAGCCACGGGGGGGTAGGGGGCAATCAGCCCCAGCATTTT. It yields the protein CATSSHGGVGGNQPQHF.

This chain links TRBV27 with TRBJ1-2, with D perhaps TRBD1 (6 bases). Germline V CDR1 and CDR2: MNHEY, SMNVEV (reference sequence). V lost 6 bases and J 6 bases, leaving 17 bases between the germline ends. CDR3 length equals 14 residues. The CDR3 is CASRLRGAVNGYTF. The CDR3 bases are TGTGCCAGCAGACTACGGGGGGCCGTGAATGGCTACACCTTC.

This chain links TRBV7-2 with TRBJ2-1; the match to TRBD1 covers 7 bases. Germline V gene lookup returns CDR1 SGHTA and CDR2 FQGNSA. The trim removed 4 bases at V and 3 bases at J, leaving 6 bases unmatched. This CDR3 is built from 15 residues. The CDR3 DNA reads as TGTGCCAGCAGCTCTAGACAGGGAATCTACAATGAGCAGTTCTTC. Its translation: CASSSRQGIYNEQFF.

The gene calls are TRBV28 and TRBJ1-4; 8 bases fit TRBD1. The CDR3 extends over 16 amino acids. Germline trimming cut 2 bases from V and 1 base from J; bases unmatched to any gene: 3. CDR1 and CDR2 (germline): MDHEN, SYDVKM. The chain's CDR3 is CASSLQGAGTNEKLFF. CDR3 bases: TGTGCCAGCAGTTTACAGGGGGCGGGAACTAATGAAAAACTGTTTTTT.

CDR3 amino acids: CASSLGGQGNTGELFF. The DNA for the CDR3 is TGTGCCAGCAGCTTAGGGGGACAGGGGAACACCGGGGAGCTGTTTTTT. This sequence joins TRBV11-2 and TRBJ2-2; 9 positions agree with TRBD1. V trimming: 1 base; J trimming: 1 base; junction bases outside the gene matches: 1. The CDR3 sequence is 16 residues long. Germline V gene data show CDR1 as SGHAT and CDR2 as FQNNGV.

The CDR3 loop reads CASSRAESNQPQHF. CDR3 sequence (DNA): TGTGCCAGCAGCCGCGCGGAGAGCAATCAGCCCCAGCATTTT. The J gene is TRBJ1-5, the V gene TRBV11-2, with no clear D. The CDR3 is 14 residues long. Trimming shortened V by 5 bases and J by 1 base, and 9 bases separated the two germline ends. Looked up from germline, CDR1 is SGHAT and CDR2 is FQNNGV.

The chain recombines TRBV27 with TRBJ2-7; the match to TRBD1 covers 8 bases. Per germline, CDR1 MNHEY and CDR2 SMNVEV (reference sequence). This CDR3 contains 14 residues. V trimming: 5 bases; J trimming: 6 bases; junction bases outside the gene matches: 9. CDR3 in DNA: TGTGCCAGCAGTGCCCGGACAGGGAGCGGCGAGCAGTACTTC. Translating it yields CASSARTGSGEQYF.

This sequence joins TRBV5-4 and TRBJ2-5; 8 nucleotides agree with TRBD1. The length of the CDR3 is 14 residues. V lost 3 bases to trimming and J lost 5 bases; unmatched junction nucleotides: 6. CDR1 SGHNT and CDR2 YYREEE come from the germline V gene (reference sequence). CDR3 loop: CASSSSRGLETQYF. In DNA, the CDR3 is TGTGCCAGCAGCTCCTCCAGGGGGCTGGAGACCCAGTACTTC.

The chain recombines TRBV7-9 with TRBJ1-4; 9 bases are shared with TRBD1. Germline-derived CDR1 and CDR2 are SEHNR and FQNEAQ (reference sequence). J lost 4 bases, V lost 5 bases, and 14 bases had no gene match. There are 18 residues in the CDR3. Here the CDR3 DNA reads TGTGCCAGCAGCACGGGACAGGGCATCGACGTAGATAATGAAAAACTGTTTTTT. Translation: CASSTGQGIDVDNEKLFF.

CDR3 protein: CASSDSQSQPQHF. CDR3 DNA: TGTGCCAGCAGCGACTCTCAGAGTCAGCCCCAGCATTTT. The rearrangement uses TRBV18 and TRBJ1-5, with unresolved D. V was shortened by 8 bases and J by 6 bases, with 14 bases between the two germline ends. Germline values: CDR1 KGHSH, CDR2 LQKENI. The CDR3 is 13 residues long.

This clone was observed a few times. The chain joins TRBV18 to TRBJ1-1, with D possibly being TRBD1 (5 bases). The germline V gene encodes CDR1 KGHSH and CDR2 LQKENI. V was cut by 1 base and J by 0 bases, with 9 bases left in between. The CDR3 is made up of 15 amino acids. The CDR3 region is CASSPLTAMNTEAFF. The CDR3, as DNA: TGTGCCAGCTCACCACTGACAGCCATGAACACTGAAGCTTTCTTT. Based on the CDR3 plus reference TRBV18 and TRBJ1-1, the full variable domain is NAGVMQNPRHLVRRRGQEARLRCSPMKGHSHVYWYRQLPEEGLKFMVYLQKENIIDESGMPKERFSAEFPKEGPSILRIQQVVRGDSAAYFCASSPLTAMNTEAFFGQGTRLTVV.

V gene TRBV12-3 or TRBV12-4 combines with J gene TRBJ1-1; TRBD1 is a possible D gene (5 bases). This CDR3 spans 13 amino acids. V dropped 6 bases and J dropped 3 bases, with 11 bases sitting between them. The CDR3 DNA sequence: TGTGCCAGCAGGTATTGGGGGGACACTGAAGCTTTCTTT. The encoded protein is CASRYWGDTEAFF.

This clone has only one observation. The rearrangement uses TRBV5-6 and TRBJ1-1; 10 positions agree with TRBD1. The CDR3 is 16 residues long. V dropped 3 bases and J dropped 4; count of bases not matched to a gene: 9. The germline V gene has CDR1 SGHDT and CDR2 YYEEEE. CDR3 sequence: CASSWGMDRGSTEAFF. In DNA, the CDR3 is TGTGCCAGCAGCTGGGGAATGGACAGGGGGAGCACTGAAGCTTTCTTT. Full variable domain (outside the CDR3, taken from reference TRBV5-6 and TRBJ1-1): DAGVTQSPTHLIKTRGQQVTLRCSPKSGHDTVSWYQQALGQGPQFIFQYYEEEERQRGNFPDRFSGHQFPNYSSELNVNALLLGDSALYLCASSWGMDRGSTEAFFGQGTRLTVV.

The rearrangement uses TRBV5-6 and TRBJ2-1; 9 nucleotides agree with TRBD2. Looked up from germline, CDR1 is SGHDT and CDR2 is YYEEEE. CDR3 length: 15 residues. After removal of 4 bases from V and 2 bases from J, the junction contained 4 bases not matched to a gene. The CDR3 is CASSLAGKAYNEQFF. Written as DNA, the CDR3 is TGTGCCAGCAGCCTAGCGGGAAAGGCCTACAATGAGCAGTTCTTC.

The chain is built from TRBV5-1 and TRBJ2-3; 7 bases agree with TRBD2. This CDR3 is built from 12 residues. After removal of 3 bases from V and 10 bases from J, the junction contained 5 bases not matched to a gene. Germline V CDR1 and CDR2: SGHRS, YFSETQ. The CDR3 protein is CASSSSGEAQYF. The CDR3 DNA reads TGCGCCAGCAGCTCTAGCGGAGAGGCGCAGTATTTT.

The chain employs TRBV29-1 and TRBJ2-2, with D unresolved. The CDR3 totals 13 residues. Germline V gene lookup returns CDR1 SQVTM and CDR2 ANQGSEA. DNA of the CDR3: TGCAGTGCCAGGAACCCGAACACCGGGGAGCTGTTTTTT. As protein: CSARNPNTGELFF.